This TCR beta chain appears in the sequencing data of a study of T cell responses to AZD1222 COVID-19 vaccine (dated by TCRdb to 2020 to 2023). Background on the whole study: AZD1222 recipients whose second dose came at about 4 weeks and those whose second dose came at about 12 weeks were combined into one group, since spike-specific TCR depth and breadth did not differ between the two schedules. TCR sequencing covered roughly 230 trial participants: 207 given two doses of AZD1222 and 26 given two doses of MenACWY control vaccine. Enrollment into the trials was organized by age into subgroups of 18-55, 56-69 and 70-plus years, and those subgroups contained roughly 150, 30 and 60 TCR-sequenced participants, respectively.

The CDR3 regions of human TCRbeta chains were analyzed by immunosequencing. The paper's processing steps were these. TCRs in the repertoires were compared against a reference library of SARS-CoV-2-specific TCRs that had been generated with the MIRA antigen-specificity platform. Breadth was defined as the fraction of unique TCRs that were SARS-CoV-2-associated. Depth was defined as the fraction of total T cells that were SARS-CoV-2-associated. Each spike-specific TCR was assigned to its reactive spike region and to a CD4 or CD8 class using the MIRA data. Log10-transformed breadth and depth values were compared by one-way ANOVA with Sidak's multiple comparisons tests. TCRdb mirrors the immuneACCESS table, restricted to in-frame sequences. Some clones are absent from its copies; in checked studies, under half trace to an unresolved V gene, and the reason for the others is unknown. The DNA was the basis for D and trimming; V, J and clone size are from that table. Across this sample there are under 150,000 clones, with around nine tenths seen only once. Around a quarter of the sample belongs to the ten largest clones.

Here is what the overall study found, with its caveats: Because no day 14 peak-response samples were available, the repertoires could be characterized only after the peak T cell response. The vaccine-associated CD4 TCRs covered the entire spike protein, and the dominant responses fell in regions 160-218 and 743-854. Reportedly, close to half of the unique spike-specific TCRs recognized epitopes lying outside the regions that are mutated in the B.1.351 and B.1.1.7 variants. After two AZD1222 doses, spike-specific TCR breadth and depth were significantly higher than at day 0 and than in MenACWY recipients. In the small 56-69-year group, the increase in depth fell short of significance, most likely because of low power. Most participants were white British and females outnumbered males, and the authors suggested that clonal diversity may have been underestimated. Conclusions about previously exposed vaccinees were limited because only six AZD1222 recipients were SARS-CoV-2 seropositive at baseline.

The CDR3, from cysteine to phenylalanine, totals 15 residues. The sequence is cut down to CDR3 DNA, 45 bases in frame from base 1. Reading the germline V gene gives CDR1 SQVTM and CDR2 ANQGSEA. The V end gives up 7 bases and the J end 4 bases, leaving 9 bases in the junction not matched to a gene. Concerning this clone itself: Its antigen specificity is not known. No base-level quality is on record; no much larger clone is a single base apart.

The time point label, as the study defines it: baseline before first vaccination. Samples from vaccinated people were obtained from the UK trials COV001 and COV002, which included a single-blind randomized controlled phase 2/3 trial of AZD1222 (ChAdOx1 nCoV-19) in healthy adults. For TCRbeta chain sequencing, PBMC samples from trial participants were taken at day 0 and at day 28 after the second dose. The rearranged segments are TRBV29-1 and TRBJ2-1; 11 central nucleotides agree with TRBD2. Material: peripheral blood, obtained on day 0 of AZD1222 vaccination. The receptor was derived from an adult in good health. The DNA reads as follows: TGCAGCGCCGCAAGTACTAGCGGGAGTTACAATGAGCAGTTCTTC. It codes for CSAASTSGSYNEQFF.